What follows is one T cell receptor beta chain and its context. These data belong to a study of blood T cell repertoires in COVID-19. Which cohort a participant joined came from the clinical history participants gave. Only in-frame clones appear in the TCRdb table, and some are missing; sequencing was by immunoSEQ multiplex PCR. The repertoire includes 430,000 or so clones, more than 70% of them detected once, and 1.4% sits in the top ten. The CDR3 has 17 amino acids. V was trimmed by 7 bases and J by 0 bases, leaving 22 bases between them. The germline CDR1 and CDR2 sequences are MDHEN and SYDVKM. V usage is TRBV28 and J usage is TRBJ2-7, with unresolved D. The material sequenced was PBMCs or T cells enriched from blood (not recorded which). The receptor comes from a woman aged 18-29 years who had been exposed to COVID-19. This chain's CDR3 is CASNRGKADRSSYEQYF. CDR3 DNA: TGTGCCAGCAACCGAGGCAAGGCCGACCGAAGCTCCTACGAGCAGTACTTC. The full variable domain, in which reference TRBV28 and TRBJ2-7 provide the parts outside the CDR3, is DVKVTQSSRYLVKRTGEKVFLECVQDMDHENMFWYRQDPGLGLRLIYFSYDVKMKEKGDIPEGYSVSREKKERFSLILESASTNQTSMYLCASNRGKADRSSYEQYFGPGTRLTVT.